This T cell receptor (beta chain) was identified during a study of cytomegalovirus exposure and HLA in healthy donors. Whole-study findings and limits: CMV antigen specificity was confirmed in vitro for a few CMV-associated chains.

A word on this clone: Its antigen is not identified.

The CDR3 runs to 18 residues. The V segment lost 2 bases and the J segment 1 base; nucleotides outside the gene matches: 11. Germline CDR1 and CDR2: SGHDT and YYEEEE. Repertoires were generated with immunoSEQ multiplex PCR, while TCRdb's copy carries only in-frame clones and drops some. The sample holds over 150,000 clones, 80% to 90% seen once. Sequenced input: PBMCs. The V and J genes are TRBV5-6 and TRBJ2-7; 11 bases agree with TRBD1. This clonotype was sampled from a woman under 40 in good health and CMV-seropositive. The CDR3 protein is CASSFEDRGPLPSYEQYF. CDR3 in DNA: TGTGCCAGCAGCTTCGAGGACAGGGGGCCCTTACCATCCTACGAGCAGTACTTC.